These 22 T cell receptor beta chains came from one sample sequenced in a study of blood T cell repertoires in COVID-19. Here immunoSEQ multiplex PCR was the method, and the copy in TCRdb shows in-frame clones only, minus some. The sample consists of 250,000 to 350,000 clones, around nine tenths of them appearing once. The sequenced material came from peripheral blood. These receptors were taken from a woman aged 50 to 60 with active or convalescent COVID-19.

The chain couples TRBV30 to TRBJ2-5; possible D gene TRBD1, 6 bases. The length of the CDR3 is 13 residues. Per germline, CDR1 GTSNPN and CDR2 SVGIG (reference sequence). Trimming took off 3 bases at V and 2 bases at J, with 10 bases between the two ends. The CDR3 here is CAWRGDKQETQYF. CDR3 nucleotide sequence: TGTGCCTGGAGGGGGGACAAACAAGAGACCCAGTACTTC.

The chain joins TRBV15 to TRBJ2-3; D is unresolved. The CDR3 sequence is 12 residues long. The germline V gene encodes CDR1 LNHNV and CDR2 YYDKDF (reference sequence). Between the trimmed V and J ends, which lost 2 bases and 2 bases, there was a span of 2 bases. The CDR3 loop is CATSRLTDTQYF. CDR3 nucleotides: TGTGCCACCAGCAGACTCACAGATACGCAGTATTTT.

The V gene is TRBV2, the J gene TRBJ1-2, with 8 nucleotides matching TRBD1. Germline-derived CDR1 and CDR2 are SNHLY and FYNNEI. Trimming cost V 7 bases and J 4 bases; bases outside gene matches: 8. This CDR3 is built from 14 residues. The DNA of the CDR3 is TGTGCCAGCATTATCGACAGGGGCTCCTATGGCTACACCTTC. It translates to CASIIDRGSYGYTF.

V usage is TRBV27 and J usage is TRBJ2-7, with D perhaps matching TRBD1 (6 bases). This CDR3 comprises 14 residues. The V gene lost 5 bases and the J gene lost 4 bases, with 15 bases spanning the gap. In germline, CDR1 is MNHEY, CDR2 SMNVEV (reference sequence). CDR3 residues: CASSDMAGEYEQYF. The CDR3 DNA follows: TGTGCCAGCAGTGATATGGCAGGGGAATACGAGCAGTACTTC.

This clone has a single count. The rearrangement uses TRBV11-2 and TRBJ2-7; 8 bases match TRBD1. This CDR3 contains 15 residues. Trimming cost V 5 bases and J 12 bases; bases outside gene matches: 18. CDR1 SGHAT and CDR2 FQNNGV come from the germline V gene. CDR3 coding DNA: TGTGCCAGCAGCCCCCAGGGACAGGAATTCAAGTCCCCGTACTTC. Translation gives CASSPQGQEFKSPYF.

V is TRBV11-3 and J is TRBJ1-1; tentatively, D is TRBD1 (5 bases). CDR3 size: 13 residues. Germline-derived CDR1 and CDR2 are SGHNT and YENEEA. V dropped 5 bases and J dropped 10 bases, with 17 bases sitting between them. The chain's CDR3 is CASSLSQESGAFF. CDR3 bases: TGTGCCAGCAGCCTATCACAGGAATCGGGAGCTTTCTTT.

The CDR3 protein is CASSMTGQPYEQYF. The CDR3 DNA is TGTGCCAGTAGTATGACAGGCCAACCCTACGAGCAGTACTTC. The V and J genes are TRBV19 and TRBJ2-7; possibly TRBD1 for D (6 bases). CDR1 is LNHDA and CDR2 is SQIVND in the germline V gene (reference sequence). Deletions cut 3 bases from V and 2 bases from J, with 11 bases between. The length of the CDR3 is 14 residues.

V gene TRBV6-2 or TRBV6-3 combines with J gene TRBJ2-3; 9 bases are shared with TRBD2. Trimming took 4 bases from V and 5 from J; bases not matched to a gene: 1. CDR3 length: 13 amino acids. Germline CDR1 reads MNHEY; CDR2 reads SVGEGT. The CDR3 region is CASSLLAGDTQYF. The CDR3, as DNA: TGTGCCAGCAGTTTACTAGCGGGAGATACGCAGTATTTT.

The rearrangement uses TRBV27 and TRBJ1-1; D possibly corresponds to TRBD1 (6 bases). Per the germline V gene, CDR1 is MNHEY and CDR2 is SMNVEV (reference sequence). The CDR3 has 16 amino acids. Trimming left V 4 bases short and J 1 base short, with 16 bases between. CDR3 loop: CASSSHSQGWNTEAFF. CDR3 DNA sequence: TGTGCCAGCAGTTCTCACTCACAGGGCTGGAACACTGAAGCTTTCTTT.

V and J are TRBV4-1 and TRBJ1-2, with TRBD1 matching 7 bases. The CDR3 consists of 12 residues. Losses at the gene ends were 3 bases for V and 8 bases for J; bases not matched to a gene: 3. Germline-derived CDR1 and CDR2 are MGHRA and YSYEKL. The DNA of the CDR3 is TGCGCCAGCAGCCAGGACAGGTGGGGCTACACCTTC. Translating gives CASSQDRWGYTF.

The chain couples TRBV2 to TRBJ2-3; D not resolved. The ends were cut back, 9 bases at V and 3 bases at J, with 13 bases in the middle. Germline V lookup: CDR1 SNHLY, CDR2 FYNNEI. This CDR3 is 13 amino acids long. The CDR3 DNA is TGTGCCAGTCTTGGGCCCGCGACAGATACGCAGTATTTT. This sequence encodes CASLGPATDTQYF.

The chain has TRBV3-1 (or the pseudogene TRBV3-2) and TRBJ2-1; D might be TRBD2 (5 bases). V lost 0 bases to trimming and J lost 7 bases, with 16 bases between them. Germline-derived CDR1 and CDR2 are LGHDT and YNNKEL (reference sequence). There are 16 residues in the CDR3. CDR3 residues: CASSQDPVGLKNEQFF. The DNA for the CDR3 is TGTGCCAGCAGCCAAGATCCTGTAGGACTTAAAAATGAGCAGTTCTTC.

V and J are TRBV19 and TRBJ1-1, with D uncertain. Looked up from germline, CDR1 is LNHDA and CDR2 is SQIVND (reference sequence). V was shortened by 7 bases and J by 1 base, with 13 bases between the two germline ends. CDR3 size: 14 residues. CDR3 sequence: CASTTPNRNTEAFF. In DNA form, the CDR3 reads TGTGCCAGTACTACCCCAAACAGGAACACTGAAGCTTTCTTT.

This chain uses TRBV28 with TRBJ2-7, with TRBD2 identical over 12 bases. This CDR3 region has 15 residues. The germline gives CDR1 MDHEN, CDR2 SYDVKM. J lost 6 bases, V lost 5 bases, and 8 bases had no gene match. CDR3 sequence reads: CASSQASGRAFEQYF. For the CDR3, the DNA is TGTGCCAGCAGTCAAGCTAGCGGGAGGGCCTTCGAGCAGTACTTC.

The gene calls are TRBV10-2 and TRBJ2-1; TRBD2 might be the D (6 bases). V was shortened by 3 bases and J by 10 bases, with 13 bases between the two germline ends. Germline-derived CDR1 and CDR2 are WSHSY and SAAADI. The CDR3 totals 13 residues. The CDR3 nucleotides read TGCGCCAGCAGTGAAGTACTAGCTAACGAGCAGTTCTTC. Encoded protein: CASSEVLANEQFF.

The V gene is TRBV19, the J gene TRBJ2-7; D ambiguous. The CDR3 is 12 amino acids. V lost 1 base to trimming and J lost 5 bases, with 6 bases between them. Germline lookup yields CDR1 LNHDA and CDR2 SQIVND (reference sequence). Here the CDR3 reads CASSIANNEQYF. CDR3 coding DNA: TGTGCCAGTAGTATAGCCAACAACGAGCAGTACTTC.

The chain couples TRBV15 to TRBJ2-3, with TRBD2 identical over 8 bases. Losses at the gene ends were 8 bases for V and 0 bases for J; bases not matched to a gene: 4. Germline V gene sequence: CDR1 LNHNV, CDR2 YYDKDF (reference sequence). This CDR3 region has 14 residues. This CDR3 reads CATSSGGSTDTQYF. CDR3 DNA: TGTGCCACCTCATCGGGGGGGAGCACAGATACGCAGTATTTT.

The gene calls are TRBV5-4 and TRBJ2-7; possible D gene TRBD1, 6 bases. Germline CDR1 SGHNT, CDR2 YYREEE (reference sequence). The CDR3 sequence is 15 residues long. V was trimmed by 0 bases and J by 4 bases, leaving 14 bases between them. CDR3 sequence (DNA): TGTGCCAGCAGCTTGGGGGGGCAGGGAGATTACGAGCAGTACTTC. Amino acids: CASSLGGQGDYEQYF.

The rearrangement joins TRBV5-1 to TRBJ1-6; D perhaps matches TRBD1 (6 bases). The CDR3 runs 13 residues. The germline CDR1 and CDR2 sequences are SGHRS and YFSETQ. The V end was cut by 3 bases, the J end by 7 bases, with 8 bases between. The CDR3 loop reads CASSSDRNSPLHF. CDR3 nucleotides: TGCGCCAGCAGCTCGGACAGAAATTCACCCCTCCACTTT.

The rearrangement uses TRBV18 and TRBJ1-2, with TRBD1 as a possible D gene (6 bases). V lost 3 bases and J lost 0, with 14 bases in between. CDR3 length equals 16 residues. Looked up from germline, CDR1 is KGHSH and CDR2 is LQKENI. DNA for the CDR3: TGTGCCAGCTCACCCCTTCCGGACAGCCCTAACTATGGCTACACCTTC. Translating gives CASSPLPDSPNYGYTF.

This chain connects TRBV11-3 to TRBJ1-1; 8 bases agree with TRBD1. V trimming: 1 base; J trimming: 3 bases; junction bases outside the gene matches: 7. The CDR3 consists of 16 residues. Germline-derived CDR1 and CDR2 are SGHNT and YENEEA. Here the CDR3 DNA reads TGTGCCAGCAGCTTAGGGGGGAAGACAGGGGACACTGAAGCTTTCTTT. The encoded protein is CASSLGGKTGDTEAFF.

CDR3 nucleotide sequence: TGTGCCAGCAGTCAGGGACAGGGCTATTCACCCCTCCACTTT. Encoded protein: CASSQGQGYSPLHF. This chain uses TRBV27 with TRBJ1-6, with 9 positions matching TRBD1. CDR1 and CDR2 (germline): MNHEY, SMNVEV (reference sequence). J lost 8 bases, V lost 5 bases, and 4 bases had no gene match. This CDR3 comprises 14 residues.